This T cell receptor beta chain was recovered during a study of blood T cell repertoires in COVID-19. Whole-study context: Some COVID-19 samples were acute and others convalescent; all came from the United States, Italy and Spain. Sample material is recorded as cDNA or gDNA derived from T cells, B-cell-depleted T cells, or PBMCs.

Authors' processing steps: Amplification with reference gene primers provided the estimates of nucleated cell counts. Method: immunoSEQ multiplex PCR; TCRdb's copy keeps in-frame clones and lacks some. V and J calls and clone size are those listed in that table; D and trimming were worked out from the DNA. The sample lists fewer than 80,000 clones; roughly 88% were seen once. Trimming cost V 2 bases and J 0 bases; bases outside gene matches: 11. This CDR3 is built from 20 residues. The V gene's germline CDR1 is LGHNA and CDR2 YSLEER. The TCR comes from a human donor in a cohort sampled during active COVID-19. Sequences were obtained from peripheral blood. This sequence joins TRBV4-3 and TRBJ2-3; TRBD2 agrees at 13 bases. This CDR3 is CASSQSRPGTSGVSTDTQYF. CDR3 DNA sequence: TGCGCCAGCAGCCAAAGTCGACCTGGGACTAGCGGGGTCAGCACAGATACGCAGTATTTT.